The 28 T cell receptor beta chains in this list originate from one sample, sequenced in a study of beta chain features in type 1 diabetes. TCRB transcripts that were expressed got sequenced, as all of the isolated RNA had been reverse transcribed. The data were produced by immunoSEQ multiplex PCR, yet TCRdb's version contains in-frame clones alone and is incomplete. The data hold 200,000 to 250,000 clones, with about a tenth observed a single time. The sample consisted of central memory CD4+ T cells from blood. The receptor source for this set is a man aged 18-30 years in good health.

This clone was observed a few times. The rearrangement uses TRBV15 and TRBJ1-2; tentatively, D is TRBD1 (6 bases). The germline V and J ends were trimmed by 5 bases and 7 bases, with 11 bases remaining between them. Germline lookup yields CDR1 LNHNV and CDR2 YYDKDF (reference sequence). The CDR3 spans 12 residues. CDR3 coding DNA: TGTGCCACCAGCCGGTCCAGGGGTGGCTACACCTTC. Translated, it gives CATSRSRGGYTF. Full variable domain (remainder filled in from reference TRBV15 and TRBJ1-2): DAMVIQNPRYQVTQFGKPVTLSCSQTLNHNVMYWYQQKSSQAPKLLFHYYDKDFNNEADTPDNFQSRRPNTSFCFLDIRSPGLGDTAMYLCATSRSRGGYTFGSGTRLTVV.

The chain joins TRBV5-4 to TRBJ2-5, with unresolved D. V lost 4 bases to trimming and J lost 0 bases, with 13 bases between them. This CDR3 has 15 amino acids. The germline CDR1 and CDR2 sequences are SGHNT and YYREEE (reference sequence). The CDR3: CASSLDPRYQETQYF. CDR3 bases: TGTGCCAGCAGCCTTGACCCGCGGTACCAAGAGACCCAGTACTTC.

The rearrangement links TRBV28 to TRBJ2-7; 7 bases match TRBD2. V shed 8 bases and J 2 bases; nucleotides not matched to a gene: 9. Germline CDR1 MDHEN, CDR2 SYDVKM. This CDR3 is 14 amino acids long. The CDR3 coding sequence is TGTGCCAGCCTAAGCGGGACGACAACCTACGAGCAGTACTTC. Amino acids: CASLSGTTTYEQYF.

This clone occurred a few times. The chain is built from TRBV30 and TRBJ2-5; D could derive from TRBD1 or TRBD2 (5 bases each). The DNA matches TRBJ2-7 better at its end, which makes the J call doubtful. The V gene's germline CDR1 is GTSNPN and CDR2 SVGIG (reference sequence). The CDR3 spans 14 residues. CDR3 protein: CAWSVRGVRGEQYF. In DNA form, the CDR3 reads TGTGCCTGGAGTGTACGAGGGGTAAGGGGCGAGCAGTACTTC.

This clone came up a few times. The genes are TRBV6-6 and TRBJ2-7, with no clear D. Germline CDR1 and CDR2: MNHNY and SVGAGI (reference sequence). Deletions cut 6 bases from V and 2 bases from J, with 5 bases between. The CDR3 runs 11 residues. CDR3 protein: CASRDPYEQYF. As DNA, the CDR3 is TGTGCCAGCAGAGACCCCTACGAGCAGTACTTC.

The chain has TRBV7-2 and TRBJ1-4; no firm D call. CDR3 length equals 14 residues. V lost 1 base and J 6 bases, leaving 9 bases between the germline ends. Germline CDR1 is SGHTA and CDR2 is FQGNSA. This CDR3 reads CASSLVGSDEKLFF. The CDR3 DNA follows: TGTGCCAGCAGCTTAGTAGGGTCAGATGAAAAACTGTTTTTT.

There are a few counts of this clone. The J gene is TRBJ2-5, the V gene TRBV7-2, with TRBD1 identical over 10 bases. This CDR3 has 15 amino acids. Germline V gene lookup returns CDR1 SGHTA and CDR2 FQGNSA. V lost 1 base, J lost 5 bases, and 4 bases stayed unmatched. CDR3 nucleotides: TGTGCCAGCAGCTTAGTCAGGGGACAGGGGGAGACCCAGTACTTC. This encodes CASSLVRGQGETQYF.

This clone showed up just a few times. The rearrangement links TRBV9 to TRBJ2-3; 8 bases agree with TRBD2. The CDR3 is 12 residues long. CDR1 and CDR2 from the germline V gene are SGDLS and YYNGEE. The CDR3 loop reads CASSGSTDTQYF. CDR3 DNA: TGTGCATCTAGCGGGAGCACAGATACGCAGTATTTT.

The chain employs TRBV7-9 and TRBJ2-5, with TRBD1 matching 8 bases. This CDR3 has 15 residues. With 7 bases clipped from V and 4 bases from J, the junction kept 11 bases outside the gene matches. In germline, CDR1 is SEHNR, CDR2 FQNEAQ (reference sequence). CDR3 nucleotides: TGTGCCAGCATTAAAGGACAGGGCGGGCGAGAGACCCAGTACTTC. Translation: CASIKGQGGRETQYF.

The genes are TRBV7-9 and TRBJ1-4; D remains unclear. Trimming removed 3 bases at V and 0 bases at J, with 11 bases between. The CDR3 loop spans 16 amino acids. The germline CDR1 and CDR2 sequences are SEHNR and FQNEAQ (reference sequence). The CDR3 nucleotides read TGTGCCAGCAGCTTGAGGAGGGCCTCAACTAATGAAAAACTGTTTTTT. Translated, it gives CASSLRRASTNEKLFF.

This clone appeared many times. The rearrangement links TRBV11-3 to TRBJ1-3; D call uncertain. V lost 2 bases to trimming and J lost 4 bases, with 12 bases between them. Germline lookup yields CDR1 SGHNT and CDR2 YENEEA. The CDR3 spans 15 residues. CDR3 coding DNA: TGTGCCAGCAGCTTAAATTCCCTGCGCGGAAACACCATATATTTT. Translating it yields CASSLNSLRGNTIYF.

The CDR3 loop reads CASSLERTWGGDGYTF. The CDR3 nucleotides are TGTGCCAGCAGTTTAGAACGTACCTGGGGTGGGGATGGCTACACCTTC. The chain couples TRBV28 to TRBJ1-2; D is undetermined. The V gene's germline CDR1 is MDHEN and CDR2 SYDVKM. The CDR3 contains 16 residues. V was shortened by 2 bases and J by 6 bases, with 19 bases between the two germline ends.

In its sample, this clone was seen a few times. This chain joins TRBV7-9 and TRBJ1-1; no reliable D call. From germline, CDR1 is SEHNR and CDR2 FQNEAQ (reference sequence). CDR3 size: 14 residues. The V gene lost 2 bases and the J gene lost 1 base, with 8 bases spanning the gap. This CDR3 reads CASSLNQGNTEAFF. CDR3 nucleotide sequence: TGTGCCAGCAGCTTAAATCAAGGGAACACTGAAGCTTTCTTT.

V and J are TRBV15 and TRBJ2-7, with 10 bases matching TRBD2. V lost 5 bases, J lost 2 bases, and 3 bases stayed unmatched. This CDR3 is built from 14 residues. Germline V CDR1 and CDR2: LNHNV, YYDKDF (reference sequence). In nucleotides, the CDR3 is TGTGCCACCAGCCGGCTAGCGGGAGCCTACGAGCAGTACTTC. Its protein is CATSRLAGAYEQYF.

There are a few counts of this clone. The chain combines TRBV27 with TRBJ2-1; D gene unclear. The V and J ends lost 1 base and 10 bases respectively, with 14 bases between them. Germline CDR1 is MNHEY and CDR2 is SMNVEV (reference sequence). This CDR3 has 14 amino acids. Here the CDR3 reads CASSLWVLDAEQFF. In DNA, the CDR3 is TGTGCCAGCAGTTTATGGGTTCTAGACGCGGAGCAGTTCTTC.

The rearrangement links TRBV5-4 to TRBJ2-2, with 11 bases aligning to TRBD2. This CDR3 region has 18 residues. Trimming at V came to 0 bases and at J to 4 bases, leaving 8 bases not matched to a gene. Germline V gene sequence: CDR1 SGHNT, CDR2 YYREEE (reference sequence). The CDR3 DNA is TGTGCCAGCAGCTTGGAGCTAACGGGACTAGCGGCCACCGGGGAGCTGTTTTTT. Its translation: CASSLELTGLAATGELFF.

In this sample, this clone turned up a few times. The rearrangement joins TRBV5-1 to TRBJ2-1; the D gene is possibly TRBD2 (6 bases). Between the trimmed V and J ends, which lost 7 bases and 0 bases, there was a span of 17 bases. The CDR3 spans 16 residues. Germline V lookup: CDR1 SGHRS, CDR2 YFSETQ. CDR3 protein: CASGYLADSSYNEQFF. DNA for the CDR3: TGCGCCAGCGGATACTTAGCGGATAGCTCCTACAATGAGCAGTTCTTC. The variable domain in full, with the rest retrieved from reference TRBV5-1 and TRBJ2-1, is KAGVTQTPRYLIKTRGQQVTLSCSPISGHRSVSWYQQTPGQGLQFLFEYFSETQRNKGNFPGRFSGRQFSNSRSEMNVSTLELGDSALYLCASGYLADSSYNEQFFGPGTRLTVL.

This clone was counted many times. V usage is TRBV25-1 and J usage is TRBJ2-3, with TRBD1 as a possible D gene (5 bases). The V gene lost 2 bases and the J gene lost 0 bases, with 9 bases spanning the gap. The germline gives CDR1 MGHDK, CDR2 SYGVNS. The CDR3 is 15 amino acids. CDR3 region: CASSERQRSTDTQYF. In DNA form, the CDR3 reads TGTGCCAGCAGTGAACGACAGAGAAGCACAGATACGCAGTATTTT. Complete variable domain (other parts from reference TRBV25-1 and TRBJ2-3): EADIYQTPRYLVIGTGKKITLECSQTMGHDKMYWYQQDPGMELHLIHYSYGVNSTEKGDLSSESTVSRIRTEHFPLTLESARPSHTSQYLCASSERQRSTDTQYFGPGTRLTVL.

The chain joins TRBV18 to TRBJ2-3; possible D gene TRBD2, 6 bases. This CDR3 comprises 14 residues. Looked up from germline, CDR1 is KGHSH and CDR2 is LQKENI. Trimming removed 2 bases at V and 5 bases at J, with 11 bases between. CDR3: CASSPGLEGDTQYF. For the CDR3, the DNA is TGTGCCAGCTCACCAGGTCTGGAGGGAGATACGCAGTATTTT.

In this sample, this clone turned up a few times. The chain uses TRBV29-1 and TRBJ2-7, with 8 nucleotides matching TRBD2. V dropped 6 bases and J dropped 0; count of bases not matched to a gene: 1. Germline V gene lookup returns CDR1 SQVTM and CDR2 ANQGSEA. The length of the CDR3 is 12 residues. The CDR3 protein is CSVREGSYEQYF. The CDR3 DNA follows: TGCAGCGTCCGGGAGGGCTCCTACGAGCAGTACTTC.

This clone was observed a handful of times. V gene TRBV5-1 combines with J gene TRBJ2-1; perhaps TRBD1 as D (6 bases). The V and J ends lost 6 bases and 7 bases respectively, with 23 bases between them. The germline V gene has CDR1 SGHRS and CDR2 YFSETQ. The CDR3 is 16 residues long. This chain's CDR3 is CASTWVTRGSGNEQFF. CDR3 nucleotides: TGCGCCAGCACCTGGGTAACTAGGGGGAGTGGTAATGAGCAGTTCTTC.

This clone has more than one count but fewer than ten. The chain employs TRBV5-1 and TRBJ2-1; 10 nucleotides match TRBD2. CDR1 is SGHRS and CDR2 is YFSETQ in the germline V gene. The CDR3 is made up of 13 amino acids. J gave up 3 bases and V 7 bases, and 1 base lay outside the gene matches. DNA for the CDR3: TGCGCCAGCTCTAGCGGGAGCTACAATGAGCAGTTCTTC. Translation gives CASSSGSYNEQFF. The full variable domain, in which reference TRBV5-1 and TRBJ2-1 provide the parts outside the CDR3, is KAGVTQTPRYLIKTRGQQVTLSCSPISGHRSVSWYQQTPGQGLQFLFEYFSETQRNKGNFPGRFSGRQFSNSRSEMNVSTLELGDSALYLCASSSGSYNEQFFGPGTRLTVL.

This rearrangement joins TRBV27 to TRBJ2-5; D remains unclear. The V and J ends lost 5 bases and 9 bases respectively, with 19 bases between them. Germline V gene sequence: CDR1 MNHEY, CDR2 SMNVEV (reference sequence). The CDR3 spans 14 residues. The CDR3 sequence: CASSTAKQSPAQYF. CDR3 nucleotides: TGTGCCAGCAGTACGGCGAAACAGTCGCCGGCCCAGTACTTC.

J is TRBJ1-1 and V is TRBV29-1, with 11 nucleotides matching TRBD1. This CDR3 is built from 12 residues. CDR1 and CDR2 from the germline V gene are SQVTM and ANQGSEA. After removal of 7 bases from V and 7 bases from J, the junction contained 5 bases not matched to a gene. The CDR3 region is CSARTGGDEAFF. For the CDR3, the DNA is TGCAGCGCCCGGACAGGGGGCGATGAAGCTTTCTTT.

The chain recombines TRBV30 with TRBJ2-5; tentatively, D is TRBD1 (6 bases). Germline V gene lookup returns CDR1 GTSNPN and CDR2 SVGIG (reference sequence). The CDR3 is 14 residues long. V was trimmed by 1 base and J by 4 bases, leaving 13 bases between them. DNA for the CDR3: TGTGCCTGGAGTGAACAGGGCAGGGGAGAGACCCAGTACTTC. It is translated as CAWSEQGRGETQYF.

The chain uses TRBV30 and TRBJ1-1, with D unclear. The CDR3 length is 15 residues. The V and J ends lost 1 base and 3 bases respectively, with 15 bases between them. CDR1 and CDR2 (germline): GTSNPN, SVGIG (reference sequence). The DNA for the CDR3 is TGTGCCTGGAGTGGGTTACGGGGAAGGGACACTGAAGCTTTCTTT. This sequence encodes CAWSGLRGRDTEAFF.

This clone came up a few times. CDR3 amino acids: CAISESVQGRTGELFF. CDR3 bases: TGTGCCATCAGTGAGTCGGTACAGGGAAGGACCGGGGAGCTGTTTTTT. The rearrangement links TRBV10-3 to TRBJ2-2; D is perhaps TRBD1 (6 bases). The length of the CDR3 is 16 residues. CDR1 ENHRY and CDR2 SYGVKD come from the germline V gene. The V and J ends lost 0 bases and 5 bases respectively, with 13 bases between them.

This clone was seen a few times. A far larger clone is one base from this, pointing to a likely read error. V and J are TRBV2 and TRBJ1-2; 7 bases fit TRBD1. V lost 8 bases and J lost 3; bases outside the gene matches: 6. Germline V CDR1 and CDR2: SNHLY, FYNNEI. CDR3 size: 13 residues. DNA for the CDR3: TGTGCCAGCCAAGCGGGACAGTACTATGGCTACACCTTC. Amino acid sequence: CASQAGQYYGYTF.